These 3 T cell receptor beta chains share one sample of origin, sequenced in a study of early stage breast cancer tumors. The table came from immunoSEQ multiplex PCR; TCRdb's copy has only in-frame clones and leaves some out. The table records fewer than 50,000 clones, approximately 78% of them present only once. The sample was blood. These receptors came from a person in their fifties or sixties with breast cancer.

The chain links TRBV6-5 to TRBJ2-2; D gene ambiguous. The CDR3 is 14 residues long. Per the germline V gene, CDR1 is MNHEY and CDR2 is SVGAGI. Trimming cost V 0 bases and J 7 bases, with 9 bases left between them. This CDR3 is CASSYSPSSGELFF. CDR3 sequence (DNA): TGTGCCAGCAGTTACTCGCCCTCTAGCGGGGAGCTGTTTTTT.

This clone was counted only a few times. The CDR3 here is CASSQDQGPRPQHF. In nucleotides, the CDR3 is TGCGCCAGCAGCCAAGATCAGGGTCCCAGGCCCCAGCATTTT. The chain is built from TRBV4-1 and TRBJ1-5, with a tentative D call TRBD1 (5 bases). In germline, CDR1 is MGHRA, CDR2 YSYEKL. The CDR3 is made up of 14 amino acids. Deletions cut 0 bases from V and 9 bases from J, with 12 bases between.

This clone showed up just a few times. The V call is TRBV19, the J call TRBJ1-5; 7 bases are a match to TRBD1. Germline V lookup: CDR1 LNHDA, CDR2 SQIVND (reference sequence). The CDR3 extends over 12 amino acids. The J segment lost 4 bases and the V segment lost 7 bases, leaving 1 base of the junction unmatched. CDR3 region: CASKGANQPQHF. In nucleotides, the CDR3 is TGTGCCAGTAAGGGGGCGAATCAGCCCCAGCATTTT. The full variable domain, completed using reference TRBV19 and TRBJ1-5, is DGGITQSPKYLFRKEGQNVTLSCEQNLNHDAMYWYRQDPGQGLRLIYYSQIVNDFQKGDIAEGYSVSREKKESFPLTVTSAQKNPTAFYLCASKGANQPQHFGDGTRLSIL.